Listed here is a single T cell receptor (beta chain). Its antigen remains unidentified. Sequenced by immunoSEQ multiplex PCR; TCRdb stores in-frame clones only, minus some. This table holds 150,000 to 200,000 clones, roughly 94% found once. Germline V gene sequence: CDR1 MNHEY, CDR2 SVGAGI. The CDR3 is made up of 15 amino acids. Trimming shortened V by 2 bases and J by 6 bases, and 14 bases separated the two germline ends. These data originate in a study of T cell responses to AZD1222 COVID-19 vaccine. Study at large: Second doses were pooled across both intervals (about 4 or about 12 weeks). Findings of the study overall: In a largely white British group with more females than males, clonal diversity was possibly underestimated.

This specimen was peripheral blood, taken on day 0 of AZD1222 vaccination. The chain couples TRBV6-5 to TRBJ1-3; no clear D. This receptor was identified in an adult in good health. The CDR3: CASSYAGLRENTIYF. CDR3 bases: TGTGCCAGCAGTTACGCGGGCCTACGAGAAAACACCATATATTTT.